Listed below are T cell receptor beta chains from one sample, sequenced in a study of T-cell memory formation after mild COVID-19. TCRdb passed the 5' RACE reads through MiXCR, listing each CDR3 protein once. This sample has about 270,000 distinct CDR3 sequences, with over 15% found just once. The sample taken for sequencing was PBMCs or a T cell subset sorted from them (not recorded which). Receptors were obtained from a man between 18 and 29 years old who had mild COVID-19 (a few samples of this study predate the infection). Cell type and time point are not known. Both conserved end residues are part of each CDR3. Clone size is given for some rows only: seen once, a few or many times, or a class if the clone is expanded.

v_call: TRBV18; clone_size: -; j_call: TRBJ2-7; cdr3_aa: CASSWTGGSWEQYF
v_call: TRBV29-1; clone_size: -; j_call: TRBJ1-5; cdr3_aa: CSVLPGAGQPQHF
v_call: TRBV4-2; clone_size: few; j_call: TRBJ2-3; cdr3_aa: CASSRVTGASTDTQYF
v_call: TRBV7-2; clone_size: few; j_call: TRBJ1-5; cdr3_aa: CASSSQQGDQPQHF
v_call: TRBV7-2; clone_size: -; j_call: TRBJ2-1; cdr3_aa: CASSPTRAQSNEQFF
v_call: TRBV5-1; clone_size: few; j_call: TRBJ1-6; cdr3_aa: CASSQGQGGSPLHF
v_call: TRBV2; clone_size: few; j_call: TRBJ2-7; cdr3_aa: CASSRDRETYEQYF
v_call: TRBV5-1; clone_size: -; j_call: TRBJ1-5; cdr3_aa: CASSLAGFDQPQHF
v_call: TRBV7-2; clone_size: few; j_call: TRBJ2-5; cdr3_aa: CASSLFGGAPETQYF
v_call: TRBV6-5; clone_size: -; j_call: TRBJ2-5; cdr3_aa: CASQRPGETQYF
v_call: TRBV7-8; clone_size: -; j_call: TRBJ2-5; cdr3_aa: CATERRGVKETQYF
v_call: TRBV4-3; clone_size: few; j_call: TRBJ1-2; cdr3_aa: CASSQDPTDYGYTF
v_call: TRBV7-2; clone_size: -; j_call: TRBJ2-4; cdr3_aa: CASSLGPGQTVQYF
v_call: TRBV6-6; clone_size: -; j_call: TRBJ2-3; cdr3_aa: CASDQGQPQYF
v_call: TRBV29-1; clone_size: few; j_call: TRBJ1-1; cdr3_aa: CSGSQGWGMNTEAFF
v_call: TRBV18; clone_size: few; j_call: TRBJ1-6; cdr3_aa: CASSSGTVNSPLHF
v_call: TRBV2; clone_size: -; j_call: TRBJ2-1; cdr3_aa: CASREGGGAVHEQFF
v_call: TRBV4-1; clone_size: few; j_call: TRBJ2-7; cdr3_aa: CASSQDPTRPEEQYF
v_call: TRBV4-3; clone_size: -; j_call: TRBJ2-1; cdr3_aa: CASSRVRDTYNEQFF
v_call: TRBV7-3; clone_size: few; j_call: TRBJ1-1; cdr3_aa: CASSSTGPGTEAFF
v_call: TRBV28; clone_size: once; j_call: TRBJ2-2; cdr3_aa: CASSADRVFAGELFF
v_call: TRBV4-1; clone_size: few; j_call: TRBJ2-1; cdr3_aa: CASSQVQVAGENEQFF
v_call: TRBV6-5; clone_size: -; j_call: TRBJ1-6; cdr3_aa: CASSDRGYNSPLHF
v_call: TRBV7-6; clone_size: -; j_call: TRBJ2-7; cdr3_aa: CASSSLLGGLDEQYF
v_call: TRBV7-3; clone_size: few; j_call: TRBJ1-2; cdr3_aa: CASSLAPRGGGGYTF
v_call: TRBV7-6; clone_size: -; j_call: TRBJ1-1; cdr3_aa: CASSLPGGRTEAFF
v_call: TRBV18; clone_size: -; j_call: TRBJ1-1; cdr3_aa: CASSPQGRGTEAFF
v_call: TRBV19; clone_size: many; j_call: TRBJ1-5; cdr3_aa: CATHPGGNQPQHF
v_call: TRBV20-1; clone_size: many; j_call: TRBJ2-3; cdr3_aa: CSAPPGGGGTDTQYF
v_call: TRBV3-1; clone_size: -; j_call: TRBJ2-1; cdr3_aa: CASSQDLGRSNEQFF
v_call: TRBV19; clone_size: -; j_call: TRBJ1-2; cdr3_aa: CASSRDRSLHYGYTF
v_call: TRBV13; clone_size: -; j_call: TRBJ1-2; cdr3_aa: CASSLGYHGYTF
v_call: TRBV20-1; clone_size: -; j_call: TRBJ1-5; cdr3_aa: CSARTPGGNQPQHF
v_call: TRBV27; clone_size: -; j_call: TRBJ1-4; cdr3_aa: CASSPGTPWKEKLFF
v_call: TRBV7-2; clone_size: -; j_call: TRBJ2-5; cdr3_aa: CASSPNGFVAQYF
v_call: TRBV18; clone_size: -; j_call: TRBJ1-4; cdr3_aa: CASSRDRVEKLFF
v_call: TRBV20-1; clone_size: -; j_call: TRBJ2-5; cdr3_aa: CSANRGGGRGETQYF
v_call: TRBV4-1; clone_size: -; j_call: TRBJ1-3; cdr3_aa: CASSQDEGNTIYF
v_call: TRBV7-2; clone_size: few; j_call: TRBJ2-5; cdr3_aa: CASTMGGETQYF
v_call: TRBV4-3; clone_size: -; j_call: TRBJ1-1; cdr3_aa: CASSQKDRGHTEAFF
v_call: TRBV29-1; clone_size: once; j_call: TRBJ2-7; cdr3_aa: CSVEQFGRYEQYF
v_call: TRBV3-1; clone_size: -; j_call: TRBJ2-3; cdr3_aa: CASSQEDGGPSTDTQYF
v_call: TRBV10-3; clone_size: many; j_call: TRBJ2-7; cdr3_aa: CAIRENRDNPYEQYF
v_call: TRBV5-1; clone_size: few; j_call: TRBJ2-3; cdr3_aa: CASSRLQANTDTQYF
v_call: TRBV5-1; clone_size: few; j_call: TRBJ2-7; cdr3_aa: CASSLDVWEEQYF
v_call: TRBV5-1; clone_size: -; j_call: TRBJ1-1; cdr3_aa: CASSFHRANTEAFF
v_call: TRBV4-3; clone_size: many; j_call: TRBJ1-1; cdr3_aa: CASSQEGTGAFKAFF
v_call: TRBV7-3; clone_size: few; j_call: TRBJ2-3; cdr3_aa: CASSPQGGADTQYF
v_call: TRBV6-5; clone_size: few; j_call: TRBJ1-1; cdr3_aa: CASSYGVGAEAFF
v_call: TRBV12-3/TRBV12-4; clone_size: many; j_call: TRBJ2-2; cdr3_aa: CASSLWWGRTGELFF
v_call: TRBV6-5; clone_size: few; j_call: TRBJ1-2; cdr3_aa: CASSSSRTYGYTF
v_call: TRBV5-1; clone_size: -; j_call: TRBJ2-3; cdr3_aa: CASSVTGQGNGDTQYF
v_call: TRBV6-1; clone_size: -; j_call: TRBJ2-5; cdr3_aa: CASSAGLAGGETQYF
v_call: TRBV5-1; clone_size: many; j_call: TRBJ2-1; cdr3_aa: CASSPGTSGGVAGEQFF
v_call: TRBV6-5; clone_size: few; j_call: TRBJ1-6; cdr3_aa: CASSPQPYNSPLHF
v_call: TRBV29-1; clone_size: few; j_call: TRBJ2-1; cdr3_aa: CSVVTASNEQFF